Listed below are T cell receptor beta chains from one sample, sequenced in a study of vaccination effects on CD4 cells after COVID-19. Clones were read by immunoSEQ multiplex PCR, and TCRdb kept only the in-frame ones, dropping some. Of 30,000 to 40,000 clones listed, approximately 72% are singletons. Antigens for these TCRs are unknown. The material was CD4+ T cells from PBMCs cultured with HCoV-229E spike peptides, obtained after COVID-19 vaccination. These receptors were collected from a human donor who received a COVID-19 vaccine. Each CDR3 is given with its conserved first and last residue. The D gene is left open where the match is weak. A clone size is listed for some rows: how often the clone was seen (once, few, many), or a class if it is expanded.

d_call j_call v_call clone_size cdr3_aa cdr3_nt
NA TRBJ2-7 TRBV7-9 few CASSRTQGPEQYF TGTGCCAGCAGCCGCACACAGGGTCCCGAGCAGTACTTC
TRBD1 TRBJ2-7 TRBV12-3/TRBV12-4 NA CASSLTGDEQYF TGTGCCAGCAGTCTAACAGGGGACGAGCAGTACTTC
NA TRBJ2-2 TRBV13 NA CASDANGWGPNTGELFF TGTGCCAGCGACGCCAACGGGTGGGGACCGAACACCGGGGAGCTGTTTTTT
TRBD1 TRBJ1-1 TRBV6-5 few CASSRGQGETEAFF TGTGCCAGCAGCCGTGGACAGGGGGAGACTGAAGCTTTCTTT
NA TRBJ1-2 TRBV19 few CASSADRYRYTF TGTGCCAGTAGTGCAGACAGGTATCGCTACACCTTC
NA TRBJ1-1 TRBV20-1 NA CQGRGNTEAFF TGCCAAGGCCGGGGGAACACTGAAGCTTTCTTT
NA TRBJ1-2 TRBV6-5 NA CASVRGGGNYGYTF TGTGCCAGCGTTAGAGGGGGGGGAAACTATGGCTACACCTTC
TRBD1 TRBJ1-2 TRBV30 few CAWKGGGQGRFNYGYTF TGTGCCTGGAAGGGAGGGGGACAGGGTAGGTTTAACTATGGCTACACCTTC
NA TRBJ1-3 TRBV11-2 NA CASSSARGRNTIYF TGTGCCAGCAGCTCAGCTAGGGGACGAAACACCATATATTTT
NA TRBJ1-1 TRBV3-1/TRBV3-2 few CASSQRGGGAFF TGTGCCAGCAGCCAGAGAGGGGGGGGAGCTTTCTTT
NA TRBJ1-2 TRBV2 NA CASSEEGVPNYGYTF TGTGCCAGCAGTGAAGAGGGGGTCCCTAACTATGGCTACACCTTC
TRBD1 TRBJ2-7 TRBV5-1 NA CASSSTGQYYEQYF TGCGCCAGCAGCTCAACGGGACAGTACTACGAGCAGTACTTC
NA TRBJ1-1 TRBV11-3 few CASSLNQGGTEAFF TGTGCCAGCAGCTTAAATCAGGGAGGAACTGAAGCTTTCTTT
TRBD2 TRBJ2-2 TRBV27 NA CASSLSPSGSLWTGELFF TGTGCCAGCAGTTTATCTCCTAGCGGGAGTTTGTGGACCGGGGAGCTGTTTTTT
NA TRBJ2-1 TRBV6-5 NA CASSYSNQPGQDEQFF TGTGCCAGCAGTTACTCGAATCAACCAGGTCAGGATGAGCAGTTCTTC
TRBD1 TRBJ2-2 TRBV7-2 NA CASRQTGGANTGELFF TGTGCCAGCAGACAAACAGGGGGCGCGAACACCGGGGAGCTGTTTTTT
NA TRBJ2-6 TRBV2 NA CASSGSGANVLTF TGTGCCAGCAGTGGGTCTGGGGCCAACGTCCTGACTTTC
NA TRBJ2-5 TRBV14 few CASSHRGQIPETQYF TGTGCCAGCAGCCATCGCGGGCAAATCCCAGAGACCCAGTACTTC
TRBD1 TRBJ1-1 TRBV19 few CASSPADRLNTEAFF TGTGCCAGTAGTCCCGCGGACAGGTTGAACACTGAAGCTTTCTTT
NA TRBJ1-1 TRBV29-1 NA CSADSPGGGDEAFF TGCAGCGCCGATTCCCCGGGTGGGGGCGATGAAGCTTTCTTT
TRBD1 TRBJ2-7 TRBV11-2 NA CASSYTGTGVLEQYF TGTGCCAGCAGTTACACCGGGACAGGGGTTCTCGAGCAGTACTTC
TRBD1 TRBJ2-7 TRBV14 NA CASSLLGQGISYEQYF TGTGCCAGCAGCCTCCTAGGACAGGGAATCTCCTACGAGCAGTACTTC
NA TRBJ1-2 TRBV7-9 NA CASTRDALAGHGYTF TGTGCCAGCACCCGTGATGCGCTAGCGGGGCATGGCTACACCTTC
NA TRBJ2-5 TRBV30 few CAWSVDTLERWGFTETQYF TGTGCCTGGAGTGTAGATACCCTGGAGAGGTGGGGCTTCACTGAGACCCAGTACTTC
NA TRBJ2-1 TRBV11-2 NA CASSLDRGNEQFF TGTGCCAGCAGCTTAGATAGGGGGAATGAGCAGTTCTTC
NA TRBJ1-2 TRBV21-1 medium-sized CASSKKRGVRYYGYTF TGTGCCAGCAGCAAAAAGAGGGGGGTGCGCTACTATGGCTACACCTTC
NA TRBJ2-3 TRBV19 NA CASSTSPLTDTQYF TGTGCCAGTAGTACGAGTCCCCTCACAGATACGCAGTATTTT
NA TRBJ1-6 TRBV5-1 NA CASSLEGQRNSPLHF TGCGCCAGCAGCTTGGAGGGGCAGAGAAATTCACCCCTCCACTTT
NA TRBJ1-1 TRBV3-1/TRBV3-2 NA CASTGRTEAFF TGTGCCAGTACAGGGAGGACTGAAGCTTTCTTT
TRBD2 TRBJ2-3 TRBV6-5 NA CASRLAGTDTQYF TGTGCCTCTCGACTAGCGGGTACAGATACGCAGTATTTT
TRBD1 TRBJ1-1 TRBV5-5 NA CASSWGTGGLEAFF TGTGCCAGCAGCTGGGGGACAGGGGGGCTTGAAGCTTTCTTT
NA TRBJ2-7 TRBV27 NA CASSLKSSYEQYF TGTGCCAGCAGTTTAAAGTCCTCCTACGAGCAGTACTTC
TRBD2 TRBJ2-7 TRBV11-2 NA CASSLDYGGTRAAYEQYF TGTGCCAGCAGCTTAGATTATGGTGGGACTAGAGCGGCCTACGAGCAGTACTTC
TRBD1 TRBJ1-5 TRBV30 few CAWTTGTGGNQPQHF TGTGCCTGGACTACAGGGACAGGGGGGAATCAGCCCCAGCATTTT
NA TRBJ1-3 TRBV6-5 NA CASRLPGGNTIYF TGTGCCAGCAGGCTTCCTGGAGGAAACACCATATATTTT
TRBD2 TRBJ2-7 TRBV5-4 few CASSFSGAYYEQYF TGTGCCAGCAGTTTTAGCGGGGCTTACTACGAGCAGTACTTC
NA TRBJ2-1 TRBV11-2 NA CASSPHNEQFF TGTGCCAGCAGCCCCCACAATGAGCAGTTCTTC
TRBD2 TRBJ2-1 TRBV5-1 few CASYRTSGGGNEQFF TGCGCCAGCTACCGGACTAGCGGGGGGGGCAATGAGCAGTTCTTC
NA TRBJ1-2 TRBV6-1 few CASSEESTAIYGYTF TGTGCCAGCAGTGAAGAGAGCACAGCGATCTATGGCTACACCTTC
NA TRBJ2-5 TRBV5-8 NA CASSFGRGMQETQYF TGTGCCAGCAGCTTTGGCCGGGGGATGCAAGAGACCCAGTACTTC
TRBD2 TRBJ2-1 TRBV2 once CASSEGLAGGTSKAIGSYNEQFF TGTGCCAGCAGTGAAGGTTTAGCGGGGGGGACTTCTAAAGCGATTGGGTCCTACAATGAGCAGTTCTTC
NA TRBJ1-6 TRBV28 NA CASCRGDLARGDLASTF TGTGCCAGCTGTAGGGGGGACCTGGCGAGGGGGGACCTGGCCTCCACTTTT
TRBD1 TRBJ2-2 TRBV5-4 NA CASRPGQGNTGELFF TGTGCCAGCAGGCCGGGACAGGGGAACACCGGGGAGCTGTTTTTT
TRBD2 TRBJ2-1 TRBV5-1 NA CASSRNPSGTSYNEQFF TGCGCCAGCAGCAGAAACCCTAGCGGGACCTCCTACAATGAGCAGTTCTTC
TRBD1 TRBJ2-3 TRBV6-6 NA CASSSEGARRGDTQYF TGTGCCAGCAGTTCCGAGGGGGCTAGGAGAGGAGATACGCAGTATTTT
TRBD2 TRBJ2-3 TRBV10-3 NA CAISGRGLAGTTDTQYF TGTGCCATCAGTGGAAGGGGACTAGCGGGGACCACAGATACGCAGTATTTT